This T cell receptor (beta chain) was retrieved from a study of beta chain features in type 1 diabetes. There are a few counts of this clone. The CDR3 runs 17 residues. Unmatched junction bases numbered 5, after V lost 0 bases and J lost 0 bases. The germline V gene encodes CDR1 SGHNT and CDR2 YYREEE (reference sequence). What was sequenced were expressed TCRB transcripts, since all of the isolated RNA had been reverse transcribed. Sequenced by immunoSEQ multiplex PCR; TCRdb stores in-frame clones only, minus some. The sample includes more than 300,000 clones, approximately 8.2% of them seen just once.

The sample consisted of central memory CD4+ T cells from blood. The chain links TRBV5-4 to TRBJ2-1, with 8 positions matching TRBD2. This TCR was recovered from a woman between 18 and 30 years old in good health. Written as DNA, the CDR3 is TGTGCCAGCAGCTTGGGGGCCGGGAGGGCCTCCTACAATGAGCAGTTCTTC. Protein product: CASSLGAGRASYNEQFF.